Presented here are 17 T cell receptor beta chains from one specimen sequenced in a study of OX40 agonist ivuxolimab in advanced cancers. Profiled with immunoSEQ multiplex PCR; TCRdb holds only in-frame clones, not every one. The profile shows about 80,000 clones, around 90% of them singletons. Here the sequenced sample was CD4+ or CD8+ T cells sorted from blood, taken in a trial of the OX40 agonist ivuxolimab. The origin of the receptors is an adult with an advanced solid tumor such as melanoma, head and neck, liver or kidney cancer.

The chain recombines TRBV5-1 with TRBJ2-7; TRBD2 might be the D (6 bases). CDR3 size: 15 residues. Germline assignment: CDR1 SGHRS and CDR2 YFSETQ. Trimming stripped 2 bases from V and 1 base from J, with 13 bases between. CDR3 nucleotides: TGCGCCAGCAGCTTCGGGGGTTCGTCATCCTACGAGCAGTACTTC. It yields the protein CASSFGGSSSYEQYF.

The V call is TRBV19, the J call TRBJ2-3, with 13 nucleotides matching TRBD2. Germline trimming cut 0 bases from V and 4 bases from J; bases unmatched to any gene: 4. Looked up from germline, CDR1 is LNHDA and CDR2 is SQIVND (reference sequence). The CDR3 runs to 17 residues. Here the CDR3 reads CASSIDPGLAGADTQYF. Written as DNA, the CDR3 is TGTGCCAGTAGTATAGATCCCGGACTAGCGGGGGCAGATACGCAGTATTTT. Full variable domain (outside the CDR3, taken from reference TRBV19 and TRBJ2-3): DGGITQSPKYLFRKEGQNVTLSCEQNLNHDAMYWYRQDPGQGLRLIYYSQIVNDFQKGDIAEGYSVSREKKESFPLTVTSAQKNPTAFYLCASSIDPGLAGADTQYFGPGTRLTVL.

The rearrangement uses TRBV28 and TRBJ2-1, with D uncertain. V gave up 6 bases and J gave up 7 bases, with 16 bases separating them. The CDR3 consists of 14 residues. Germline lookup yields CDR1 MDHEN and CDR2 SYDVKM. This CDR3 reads CASSPLTYGNEQFF. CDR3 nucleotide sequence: TGTGCCAGCAGCCCCTTAACTTATGGGAATGAGCAGTTCTTC.

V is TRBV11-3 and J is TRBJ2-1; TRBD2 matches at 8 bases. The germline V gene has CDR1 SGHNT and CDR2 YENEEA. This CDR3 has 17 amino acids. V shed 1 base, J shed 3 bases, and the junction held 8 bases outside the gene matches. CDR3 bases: TGTGCCAGCAGCTTAGGGGGAGCGGGAGTGAGCTACAATGAGCAGTTCTTC. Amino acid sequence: CASSLGGAGVSYNEQFF. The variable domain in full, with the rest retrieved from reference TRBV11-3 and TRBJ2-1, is EAGVVQSPRYKIIEKKQPVAFWCNPISGHNTLYWYLQNLGQGPELLIRYENEEAVDDSQLPKDRFSAERLKGVDSTLKIQPAELGDSAVYLCASSLGGAGVSYNEQFFGPGTRLTVL.

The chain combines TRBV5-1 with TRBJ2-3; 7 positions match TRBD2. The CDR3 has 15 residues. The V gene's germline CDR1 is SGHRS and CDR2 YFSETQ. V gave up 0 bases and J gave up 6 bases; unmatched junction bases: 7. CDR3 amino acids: CASSLAGASGDTQYF. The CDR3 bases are TGCGCCAGCAGCTTGGCCGGGGCTAGCGGTGATACGCAGTATTTT.

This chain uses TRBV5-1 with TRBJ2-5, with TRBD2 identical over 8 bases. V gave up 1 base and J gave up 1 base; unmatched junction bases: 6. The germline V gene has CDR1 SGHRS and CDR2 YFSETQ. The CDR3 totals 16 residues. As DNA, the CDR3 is TGCGCCAGCAGCTTGTCCGGGGCGGGAGGCCAAGAGACCCAGTACTTC. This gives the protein CASSLSGAGGQETQYF.

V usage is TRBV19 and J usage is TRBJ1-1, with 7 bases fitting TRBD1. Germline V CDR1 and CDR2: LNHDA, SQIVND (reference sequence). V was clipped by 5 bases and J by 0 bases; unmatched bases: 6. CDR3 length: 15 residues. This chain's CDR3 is CASSVGTAMNTEAFF. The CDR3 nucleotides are TGTGCCAGTAGTGTCGGGACAGCGATGAACACTGAAGCTTTCTTT. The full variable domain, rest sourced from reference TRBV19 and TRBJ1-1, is DGGITQSPKYLFRKEGQNVTLSCEQNLNHDAMYWYRQDPGQGLRLIYYSQIVNDFQKGDIAEGYSVSREKKESFPLTVTSAQKNPTAFYLCASSVGTAMNTEAFFGQGTRLTVV.

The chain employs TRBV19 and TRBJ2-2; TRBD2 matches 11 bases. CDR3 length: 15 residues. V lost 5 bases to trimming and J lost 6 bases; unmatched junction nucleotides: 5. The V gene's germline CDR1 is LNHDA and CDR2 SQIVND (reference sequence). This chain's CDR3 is CASSSASGRSGELFF. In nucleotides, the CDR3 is TGTGCCAGTAGTTCCGCTAGCGGGAGGTCCGGGGAGCTGTTTTTT.

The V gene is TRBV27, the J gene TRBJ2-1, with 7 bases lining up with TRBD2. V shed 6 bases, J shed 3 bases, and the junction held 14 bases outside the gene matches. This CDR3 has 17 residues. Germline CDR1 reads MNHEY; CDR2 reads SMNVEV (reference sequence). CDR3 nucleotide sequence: TGTGCCAGCAGCCCGGGACTAACCTTTTCCAACTACAATGAGCAGTTCTTC. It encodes CASSPGLTFSNYNEQFF.

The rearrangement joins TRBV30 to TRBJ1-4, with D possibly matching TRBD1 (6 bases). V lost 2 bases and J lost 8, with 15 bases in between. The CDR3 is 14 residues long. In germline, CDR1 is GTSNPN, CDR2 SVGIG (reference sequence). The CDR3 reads CAWSPGGGKEKLFF. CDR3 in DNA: TGTGCCTGGAGTCCCGGAGGGGGGAAGGAAAAACTGTTTTTT.

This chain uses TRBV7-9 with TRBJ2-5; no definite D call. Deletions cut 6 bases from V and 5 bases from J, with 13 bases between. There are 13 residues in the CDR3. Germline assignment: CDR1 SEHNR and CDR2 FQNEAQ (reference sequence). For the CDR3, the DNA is TGTGCCAGCAGTCTTTTAACCGGGGAGACCCAGTACTTC. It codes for CASSLLTGETQYF.

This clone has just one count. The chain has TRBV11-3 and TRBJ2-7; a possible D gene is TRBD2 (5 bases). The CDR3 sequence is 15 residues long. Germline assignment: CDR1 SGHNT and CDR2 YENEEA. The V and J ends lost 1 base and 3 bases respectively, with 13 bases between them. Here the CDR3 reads CASSLGLTGYYEQYF. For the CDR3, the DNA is TGTGCCAGCAGCTTAGGTTTGACGGGGTACTACGAGCAGTACTTC.

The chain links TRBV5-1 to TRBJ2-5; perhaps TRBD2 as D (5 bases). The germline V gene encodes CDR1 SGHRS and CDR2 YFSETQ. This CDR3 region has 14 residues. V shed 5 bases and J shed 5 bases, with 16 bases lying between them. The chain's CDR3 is CASRQQTGGETQYF. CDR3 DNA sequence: TGCGCCAGCAGGCAGCAAACCGGCGGGGAGACCCAGTACTTC.

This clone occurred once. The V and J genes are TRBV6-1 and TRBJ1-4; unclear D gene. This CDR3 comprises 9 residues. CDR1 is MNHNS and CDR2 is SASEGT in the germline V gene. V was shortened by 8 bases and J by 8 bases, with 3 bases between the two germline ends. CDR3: CASGEKLFF. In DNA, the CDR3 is TGTGCCAGCGGGGAAAAACTGTTTTTT.

Written as DNA, the CDR3 is TGTGCCAGCAGCTTAGTACGGGGGCAGGGTTCAACAGATACGCAGTATTTT. This translates into CASSLVRGQGSTDTQYF. This chain uses TRBV11-2 with TRBJ2-3; D is perhaps TRBD1 or TRBD2 (6 bases each). The CDR3 is 17 residues long. V was shortened by 1 base and J by 3 bases, with 17 bases between the two germline ends. The germline gives CDR1 SGHAT, CDR2 FQNNGV.

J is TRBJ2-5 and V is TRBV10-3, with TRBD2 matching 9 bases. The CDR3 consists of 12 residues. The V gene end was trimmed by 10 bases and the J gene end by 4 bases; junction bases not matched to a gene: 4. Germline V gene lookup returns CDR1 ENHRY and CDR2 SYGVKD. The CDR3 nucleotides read TGTGCCACCGCGCGGGGGGGAGAGACCCAGTACTTC. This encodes CATARGGETQYF.

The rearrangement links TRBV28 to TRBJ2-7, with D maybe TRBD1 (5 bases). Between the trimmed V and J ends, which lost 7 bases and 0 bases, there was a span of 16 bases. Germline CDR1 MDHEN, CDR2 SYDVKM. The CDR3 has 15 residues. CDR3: CASTKWGGSSYEQYF. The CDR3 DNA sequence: TGTGCCAGCACCAAATGGGGCGGTAGCTCCTACGAGCAGTACTTC. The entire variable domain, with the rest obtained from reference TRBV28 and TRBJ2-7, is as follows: DVKVTQSSRYLVKRTGEKVFLECVQDMDHENMFWYRQDPGLGLRLIYFSYDVKMKEKGDIPEGYSVSREKKERFSLILESASTNQTSMYLCASTKWGGSSYEQYFGPGTRLTVT.